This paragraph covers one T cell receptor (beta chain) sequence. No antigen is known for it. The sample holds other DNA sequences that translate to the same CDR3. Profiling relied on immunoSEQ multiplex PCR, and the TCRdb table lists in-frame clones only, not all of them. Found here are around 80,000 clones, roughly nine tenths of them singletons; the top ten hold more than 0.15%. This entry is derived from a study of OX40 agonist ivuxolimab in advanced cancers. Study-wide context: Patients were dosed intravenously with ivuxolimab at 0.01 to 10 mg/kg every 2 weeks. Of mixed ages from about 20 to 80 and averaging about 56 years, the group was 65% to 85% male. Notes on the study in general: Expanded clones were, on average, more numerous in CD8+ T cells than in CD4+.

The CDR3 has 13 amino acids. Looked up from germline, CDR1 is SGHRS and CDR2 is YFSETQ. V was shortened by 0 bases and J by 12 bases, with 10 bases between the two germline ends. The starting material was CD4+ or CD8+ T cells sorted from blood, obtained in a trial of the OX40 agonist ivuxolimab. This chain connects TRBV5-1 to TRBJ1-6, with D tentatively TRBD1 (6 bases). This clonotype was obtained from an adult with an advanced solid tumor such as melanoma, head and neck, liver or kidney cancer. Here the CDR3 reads CASSLEQGGPLHF. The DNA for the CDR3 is TGCGCCAGCAGCTTGGAACAGGGTGGACCCCTCCACTTT.